The source of this TCR beta chain is a study of patients and donors after allogeneic stem cell transplantation (dated by TCRdb to between 2020 and 2021). Libraries were constructed by RT-PCR. The data were produced on a NextSeq 550. Using fastp at Q25 and MiXCR, TCRdb reprocessed the public reads and kept productive beta chains. Merged by CDR3 protein, the rows form single entries marked with the most common genes and DNA. Recorded for this sample are 65,000 to 80,000 distinct CDR3 sequences; around a quarter of them occurred a single time. The top ten clonotypes cover 26% of the sample. CDR1 and CDR2 were assigned from the germline V gene as ENHRY and SYGVKD. V drops 3 bases and J drops 8 bases, leaving 5 bases in between. The CDR3 covers 11 residues, taking in both the cysteine and the phenylalanine. The CDR3 DNA has 33 bases and is translated from base 1. This clonotype showed up just a few times. What this receptor recognizes is not known. One base away there is no much larger clone; base qualities are not given.

The chain couples TRBV10-3 to TRBJ2-1; confidence is insufficient to name the D gene. The specimen sequenced was blood, either unsorted or a sorted T cell fraction (not recorded which). The clonotype was recovered from a human donor who was either an allogeneic HSCT recipient or a stem cell or donor lymphocyte infusion donor (not recorded which). It is not recorded whose cells these are; they may come from a transplant donor. The sequenced DNA: TGTGCCATCAGTGATTTTGATGAGCAGTTCTTC. It encodes CAISDFDEQFF.